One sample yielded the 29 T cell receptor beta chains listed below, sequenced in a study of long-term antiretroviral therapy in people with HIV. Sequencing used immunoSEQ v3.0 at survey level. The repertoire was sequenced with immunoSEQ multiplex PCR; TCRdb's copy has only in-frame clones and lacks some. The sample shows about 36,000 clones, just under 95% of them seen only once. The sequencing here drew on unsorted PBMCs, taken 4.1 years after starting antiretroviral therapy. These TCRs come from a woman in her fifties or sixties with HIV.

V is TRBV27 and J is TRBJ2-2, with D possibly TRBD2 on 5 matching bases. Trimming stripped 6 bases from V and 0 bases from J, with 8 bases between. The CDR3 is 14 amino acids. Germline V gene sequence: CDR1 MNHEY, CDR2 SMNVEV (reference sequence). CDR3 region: CASRILANTGELFF. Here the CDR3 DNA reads TGTGCCAGCAGGATACTAGCGAACACCGGGGAGCTGTTTTTT.

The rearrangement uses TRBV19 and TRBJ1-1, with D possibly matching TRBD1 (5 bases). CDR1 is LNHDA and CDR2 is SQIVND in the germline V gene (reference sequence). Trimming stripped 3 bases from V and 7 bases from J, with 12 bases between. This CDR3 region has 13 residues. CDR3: CASSMIGGSEAFF. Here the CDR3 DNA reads TGTGCCAGTAGTATGATCGGGGGAAGTGAAGCTTTCTTT. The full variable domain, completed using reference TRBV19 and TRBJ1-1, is DGGITQSPKYLFRKEGQNVTLSCEQNLNHDAMYWYRQDPGQGLRLIYYSQIVNDFQKGDIAEGYSVSREKKESFPLTVTSAQKNPTAFYLCASSMIGGSEAFFGQGTRLTVV.

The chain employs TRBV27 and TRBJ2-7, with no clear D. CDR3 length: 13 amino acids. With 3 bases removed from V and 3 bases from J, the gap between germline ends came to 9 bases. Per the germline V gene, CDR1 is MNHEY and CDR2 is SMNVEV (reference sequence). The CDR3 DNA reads TGTGCCAGCAGTTTCCAACAGTACTACGAGCAGTACTTC. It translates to CASSFQQYYEQYF.

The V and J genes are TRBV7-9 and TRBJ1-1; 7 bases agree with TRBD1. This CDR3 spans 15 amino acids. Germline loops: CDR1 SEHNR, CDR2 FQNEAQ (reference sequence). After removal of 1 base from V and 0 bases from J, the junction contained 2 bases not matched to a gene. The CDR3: CASSLDRGMNTEAFF. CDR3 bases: TGTGCCAGCAGCTTAGACAGGGGAATGAACACTGAAGCTTTCTTT.

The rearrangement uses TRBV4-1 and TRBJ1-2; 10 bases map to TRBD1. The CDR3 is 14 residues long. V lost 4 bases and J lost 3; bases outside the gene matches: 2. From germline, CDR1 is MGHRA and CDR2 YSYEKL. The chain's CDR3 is CASSRGTGDYGYTF. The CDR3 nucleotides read TGCGCCAGCAGCCGAGGGACAGGGGACTATGGCTACACCTTC.

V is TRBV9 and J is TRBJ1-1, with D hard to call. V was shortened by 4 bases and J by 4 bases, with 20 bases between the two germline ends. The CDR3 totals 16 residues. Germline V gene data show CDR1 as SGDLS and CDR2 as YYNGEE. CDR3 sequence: CASSRVDPTTLTEAFF. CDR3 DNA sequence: TGTGCCAGCAGCCGGGTGGACCCAACGACCCTCACTGAAGCTTTCTTT.

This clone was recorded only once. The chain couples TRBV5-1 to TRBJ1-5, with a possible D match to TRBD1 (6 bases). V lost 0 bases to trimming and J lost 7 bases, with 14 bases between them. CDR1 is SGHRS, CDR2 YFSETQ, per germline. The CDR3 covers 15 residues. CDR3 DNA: TGCGCCAGCAGCTTGGATGCAGGGGATAACCAGCCCCAGCATTTT. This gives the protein CASSLDAGDNQPQHF.

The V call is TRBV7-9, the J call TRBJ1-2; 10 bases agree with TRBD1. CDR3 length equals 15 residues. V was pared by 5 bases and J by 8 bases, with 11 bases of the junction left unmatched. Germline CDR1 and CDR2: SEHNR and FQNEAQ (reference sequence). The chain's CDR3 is CASSPRQGASKGYTF. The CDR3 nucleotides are TGTGCCAGCAGCCCCAGACAGGGGGCGTCGAAAGGCTACACCTTC.

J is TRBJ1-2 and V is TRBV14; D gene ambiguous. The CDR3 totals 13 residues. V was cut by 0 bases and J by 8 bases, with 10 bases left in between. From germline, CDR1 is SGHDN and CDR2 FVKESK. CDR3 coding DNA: TGTGCCAGCAGCCAAGATCGAGGGAACGGCTACACCTTC. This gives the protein CASSQDRGNGYTF.

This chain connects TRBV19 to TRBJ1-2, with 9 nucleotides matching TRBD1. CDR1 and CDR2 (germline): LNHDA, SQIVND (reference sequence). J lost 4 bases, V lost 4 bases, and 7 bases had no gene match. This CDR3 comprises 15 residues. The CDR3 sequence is CASSRGQGTLYGYTF. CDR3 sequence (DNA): TGTGCCAGTAGTAGGGGACAGGGAACTCTCTATGGCTACACCTTC. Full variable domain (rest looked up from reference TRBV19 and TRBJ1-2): DGGITQSPKYLFRKEGQNVTLSCEQNLNHDAMYWYRQDPGQGLRLIYYSQIVNDFQKGDIAEGYSVSREKKESFPLTVTSAQKNPTAFYLCASSRGQGTLYGYTFGSGTRLTVV.

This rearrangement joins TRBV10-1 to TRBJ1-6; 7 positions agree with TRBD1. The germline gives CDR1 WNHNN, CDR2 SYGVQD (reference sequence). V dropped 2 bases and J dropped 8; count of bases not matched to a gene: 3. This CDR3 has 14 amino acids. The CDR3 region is CASSEDRADSPLHF. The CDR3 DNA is TGCGCCAGCAGTGAGGACAGGGCCGATTCACCCCTCCACTTT.

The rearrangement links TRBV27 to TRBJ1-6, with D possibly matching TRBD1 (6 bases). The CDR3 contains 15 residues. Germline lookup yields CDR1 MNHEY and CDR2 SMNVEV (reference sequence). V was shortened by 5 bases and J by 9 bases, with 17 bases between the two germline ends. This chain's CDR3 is CASSLDSLGSSPLHF. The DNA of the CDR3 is TGTGCCAGCAGTCTGGACAGCCTTGGTAGTTCACCCCTCCACTTT.

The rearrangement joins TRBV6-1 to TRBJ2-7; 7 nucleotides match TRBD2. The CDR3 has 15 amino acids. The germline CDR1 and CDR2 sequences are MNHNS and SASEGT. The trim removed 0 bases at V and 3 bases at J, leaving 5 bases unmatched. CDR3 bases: TGTGCCAGCAGTGAAGCCAGCGGGATCGTCTACGAGCAGTACTTC. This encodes CASSEASGIVYEQYF.

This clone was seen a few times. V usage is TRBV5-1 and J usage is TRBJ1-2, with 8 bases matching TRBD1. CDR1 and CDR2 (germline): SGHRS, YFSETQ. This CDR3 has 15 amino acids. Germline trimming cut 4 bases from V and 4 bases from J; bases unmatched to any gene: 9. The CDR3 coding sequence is TGCGCCAGCAGCCAGGTCCAGGGGGCCATCTATGGCTACACCTTC. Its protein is CASSQVQGAIYGYTF.

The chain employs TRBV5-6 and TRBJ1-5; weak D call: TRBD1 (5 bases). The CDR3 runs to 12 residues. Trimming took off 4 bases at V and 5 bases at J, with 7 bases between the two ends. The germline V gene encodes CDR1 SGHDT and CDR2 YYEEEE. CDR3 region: CASSKTDQPQHF. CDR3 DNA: TGTGCCAGCAGCAAGACAGATCAGCCCCAGCATTTT.

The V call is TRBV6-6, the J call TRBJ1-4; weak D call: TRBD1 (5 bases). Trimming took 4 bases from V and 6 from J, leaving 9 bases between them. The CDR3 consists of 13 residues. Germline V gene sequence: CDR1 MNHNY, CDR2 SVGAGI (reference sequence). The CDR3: CASSLGPDEKLFF. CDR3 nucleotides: TGTGCCAGCAGTTTGGGGCCGGATGAAAAACTGTTTTTT.

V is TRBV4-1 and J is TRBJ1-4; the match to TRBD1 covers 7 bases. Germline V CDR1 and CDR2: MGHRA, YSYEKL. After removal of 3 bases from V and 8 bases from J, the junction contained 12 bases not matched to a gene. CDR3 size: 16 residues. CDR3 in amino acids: CASSHPRDSLTEKLFF. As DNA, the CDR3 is TGCGCCAGCAGCCATCCCCGGGACAGCTTAACCGAAAAACTGTTTTTT.

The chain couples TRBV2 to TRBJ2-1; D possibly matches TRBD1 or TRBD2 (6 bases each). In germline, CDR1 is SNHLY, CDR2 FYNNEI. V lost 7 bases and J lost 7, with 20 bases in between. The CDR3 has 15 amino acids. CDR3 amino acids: CASTEGPGAGNEQFF. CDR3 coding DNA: TGTGCCAGCACCGAAGGGCCGGGGGCCGGGAATGAGCAGTTCTTC.

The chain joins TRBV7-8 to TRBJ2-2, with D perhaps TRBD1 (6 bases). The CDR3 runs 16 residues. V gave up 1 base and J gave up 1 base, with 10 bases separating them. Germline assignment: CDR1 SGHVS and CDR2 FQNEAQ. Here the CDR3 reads CASSLVLTGNTGELFF. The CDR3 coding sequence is TGTGCCAGCAGCTTAGTCCTGACAGGGAACACCGGGGAGCTGTTTTTT. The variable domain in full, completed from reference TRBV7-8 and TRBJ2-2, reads GAGVSQSPRYKVAKRGQDVALRCDPISGHVSLFWYQQALGQGPEFLTYFQNEAQLDKSGLPSDRFFAERPEGSVSTLKIQRTQQEDSAVYLCASSLVLTGNTGELFFGEGSRLTVL.

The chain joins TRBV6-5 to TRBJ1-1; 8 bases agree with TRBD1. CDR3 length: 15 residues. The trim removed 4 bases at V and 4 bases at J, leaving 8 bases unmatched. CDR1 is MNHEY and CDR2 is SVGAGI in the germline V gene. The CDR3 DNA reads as TGTGCCAGCAGTTCACCCAGGGGGCGCAGCACTGAAGCTTTCTTT. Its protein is CASSSPRGRSTEAFF.

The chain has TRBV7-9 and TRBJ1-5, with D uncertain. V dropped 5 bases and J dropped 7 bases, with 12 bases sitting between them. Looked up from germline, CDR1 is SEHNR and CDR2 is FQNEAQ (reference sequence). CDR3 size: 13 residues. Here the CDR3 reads CASSPLGEQPQHF. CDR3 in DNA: TGTGCCAGCAGCCCCCTCGGAGAACAGCCCCAGCATTTT.

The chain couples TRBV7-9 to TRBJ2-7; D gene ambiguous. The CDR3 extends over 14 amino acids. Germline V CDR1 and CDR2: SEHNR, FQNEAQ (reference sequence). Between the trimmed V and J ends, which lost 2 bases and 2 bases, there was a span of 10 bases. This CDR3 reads CASSLTGTAYEQYF. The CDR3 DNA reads TGTGCCAGCAGCTTAACGGGTACAGCCTACGAGCAGTACTTC.

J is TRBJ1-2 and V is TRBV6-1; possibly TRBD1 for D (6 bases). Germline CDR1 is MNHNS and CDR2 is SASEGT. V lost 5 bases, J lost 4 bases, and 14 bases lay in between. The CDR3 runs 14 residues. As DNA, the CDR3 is TGTGCCAGCAGTTATTTCACAGGGAGCTATGGCTACACCTTC. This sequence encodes CASSYFTGSYGYTF.

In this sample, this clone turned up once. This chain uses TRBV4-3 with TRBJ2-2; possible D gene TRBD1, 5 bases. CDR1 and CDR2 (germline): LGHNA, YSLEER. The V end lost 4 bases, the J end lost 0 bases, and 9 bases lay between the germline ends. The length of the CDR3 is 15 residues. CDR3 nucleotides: TGCGCCAGCAGCCGAGTGGACACGAACACCGGGGAGCTGTTTTTT. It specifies CASSRVDTNTGELFF.

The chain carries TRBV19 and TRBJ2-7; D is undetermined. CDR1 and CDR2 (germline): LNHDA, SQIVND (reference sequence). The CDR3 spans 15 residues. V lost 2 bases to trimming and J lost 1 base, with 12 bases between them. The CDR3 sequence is CASSITRGVSYEQYF. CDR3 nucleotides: TGTGCCAGTAGTATAACGCGTGGAGTTTCCTACGAGCAGTACTTC.

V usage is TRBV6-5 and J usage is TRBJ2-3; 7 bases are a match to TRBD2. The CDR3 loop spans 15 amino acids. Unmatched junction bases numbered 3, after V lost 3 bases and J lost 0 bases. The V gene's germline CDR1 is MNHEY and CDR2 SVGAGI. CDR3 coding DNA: TGTGCCAGCAGTTATGCTAGCGGAAGCACAGATACGCAGTATTTT. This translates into CASSYASGSTDTQYF.

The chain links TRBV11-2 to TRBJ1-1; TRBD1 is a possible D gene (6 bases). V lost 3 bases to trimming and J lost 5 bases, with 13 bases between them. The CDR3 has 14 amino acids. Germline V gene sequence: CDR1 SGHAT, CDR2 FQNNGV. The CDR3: CASSFTSGVTEAFF. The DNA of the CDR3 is TGTGCCAGCAGCTTTACATCAGGGGTAACTGAAGCTTTCTTT.

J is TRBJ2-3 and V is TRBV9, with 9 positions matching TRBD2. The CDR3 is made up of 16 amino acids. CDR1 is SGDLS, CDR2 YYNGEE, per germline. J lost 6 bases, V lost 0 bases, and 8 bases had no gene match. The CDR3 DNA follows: TGTGCCAGCAGCGTAGTGGGCGGGGGGGCCGGTGATACGCAGTATTTT. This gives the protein CASSVVGGGAGDTQYF.

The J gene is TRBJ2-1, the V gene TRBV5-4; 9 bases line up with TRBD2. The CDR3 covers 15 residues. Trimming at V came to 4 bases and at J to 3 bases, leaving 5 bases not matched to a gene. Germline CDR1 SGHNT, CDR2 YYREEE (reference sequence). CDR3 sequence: CASSPRLAVYNEQFF. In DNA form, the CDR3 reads TGTGCCAGCAGCCCCCGACTAGCGGTCTACAATGAGCAGTTCTTC.